A selection of T cell receptor beta chains follows, all from one sample in a study of cytomegalovirus exposure and HLA in healthy donors. Produced via immunoSEQ multiplex PCR; TCRdb's table is partial and in-frame only. The data show roughly 220,000 clones, and the top ten clones hold around 1.1%. Sequenced material: PBMCs. The receptors shown here come from a girl aged 2 to 9 in good health and CMV-seropositive. The CDR3 runs from the conserved cysteine through the conserved F or W. D genes are given only for firm matches.

j_call d_call v_call cdr3_nt cdr3_aa
TRBJ2-1 . TRBV2 TGTGCCACCTCGCAGAGGGACTCCTACAATGAGCAGTTCTTC CATSQRDSYNEQFF
TRBJ2-2 TRBD1 TRBV19 TGTGCCAGTAGTGTACAGGGGGCTACCGGGGAGCTGTTTTTT CASSVQGATGELFF
TRBJ1-5 TRBD1 TRBV6-1 TGTGCCAGCAGTGTAACCAGGGGGCTAGGGCAGCCCCAGCATTTT CASSVTRGLGQPQHF
TRBJ1-5 TRBD1 TRBV28 TGTGCCAGCAGTTTAGGGACAGGGATCAATCAGCCCCAGCATTTT CASSLGTGINQPQHF
TRBJ2-3 . TRBV30 TGTGCCTCCCGCAGGCGTGCTAATAGCACAGATACGCAGTATTTT CASRRRANSTDTQYF
TRBJ2-3 TRBD2 TRBV11-2 TGTGCCAGCAGCGGGCGACTAGCGGGAGCCACAGATACGCAGTATTTT CASSGRLAGATDTQYF
TRBJ2-4 TRBD2 TRBV6-5 TGTGCCAGCAGCAGGGAGGGCATTCAGTACTTC CASSREGIQYF
TRBJ2-7 TRBD1 TRBV18 TGTGCCAGCTCACCACGGATAACAGGGGACAGGGAGAGATCCTACGAGCAGTACTTC CASSPRITGDRERSYEQYF
TRBJ2-7 TRBD2 TRBV15 TGTGCCACCAGCTCCCGCGTGGGCGGGGGCGAGCAGTACTTC CATSSRVGGGEQYF
TRBJ1-1 . TRBV7-8 TGTGCCAGCACACGGAGGGGCGGAACTGAAGCTTTCTTT CASTRRGGTEAFF
TRBJ1-1 TRBD1 TRBV5-4 TGTGCCAGCAGCTGGATGCCGACAGGGCTGAACACTGAAGCTTTCTTT CASSWMPTGLNTEAFF